Listed below are T cell receptor beta chains from one sample, sequenced in a study of kidney transplant recipient with SARS-CoV-2 infection. Each CDR3 protein is one row after TCRdb ran MiXCR on the reads. The sample shows 250,000 or so distinct CDR3 sequences, 29% of them seen only once. Source: a blood sample, taken at baseline and on day 111 from a kidney transplant recipient. The receptors stem from a male patient between 25 and 39 years old who had COVID-19 and was a kidney transplant recipient. Some T cells may originate from the graft donor. Both conserved end residues are part of each CDR3. A D gene is named only where the DNA matches it firmly. Clone size is shown for a subset of rows, as once, few, many or a class of expanded clone.

size	V	J	D	DNA	CDR3
.	TRBV4-3	TRBJ1-2	.	TGCGCCAGCAGCTTAAGATCAGGACGTCGAAAGACCTATGACTACACCTTC	CASSLRSGRRKTYDYTF
many	TRBV2	TRBJ1-1	.	TGTGCCAGCAGTGAAAGGCAGGGTGGTAACACTGAAGCTTTCTTT	CASSERQGGNTEAFF
many	TRBV3-2	TRBJ2-7	.	TGTGCCAGCAGCCAAGCTAGCGGGGCTTCCTACGAGCAGTACTTC	CASSQASGASYEQYF
.	TRBV6-4	TRBJ2-3	.	TGTGCCAGCAGTAGGGGGACTAGCACAGATACGCAGTATTTT	CASSRGTSTDTQYF
many	TRBV2	TRBJ2-2	TRBD2	TGTGCCAGCAGTTGGACTAGCGGCACCGGGGAGCTGTTTTTT	CASSWTSGTGELFF
.	TRBV20-1	TRBJ2-1	.	TGCAGTGCGGTGGGACGCTCCTACAATGAGCAGTTCTTC	CSAVGRSYNEQFF
many	TRBV7-2	TRBJ2-7	.	TGTGCCAGCAGCTCAAACGGGTTCTACGAGCAGTACTTC	CASSSNGFYEQYF
many	TRBV11-2	TRBJ2-5	.	TGTGCCAGCAGCAGGCAAGAGACCCAGTACTTC	CASSRQETQYF
few	TRBV5-4	TRBJ1-2	.	TGTGCCAGCCGATTTCCCGTACCAGGAAAGACCTATGGCTACACCTTC	CASRFPVPGKTYGYTF
few	TRBV7-9	TRBJ2-1	.	TGTGCCAGCAGCTTAGGGATAGATAGGGGGGCCGATGAGCAGTTCTTC	CASSLGIDRGADEQFF
.	TRBV3-1	TRBJ2-5	.	TGTGCCAGCAGCCTAAAGCATCCCATTTCTTTCTCTGGGACCCAGTACTTC	CASSLKHPISFSGTQYF